A single TCR beta chain is shown here with its context. Its antigen is not identified. Trimming shortened V by 5 bases and J by 2 bases, and 13 bases separated the two germline ends. Germline V lookup: CDR1 SGHNT, CDR2 YENEEA. The CDR3 runs 14 residues. This sample was included in a study of cytomegalovirus exposure and HLA in healthy donors. The study's findings and limits: Later analysis suggested links between common viral pathogens and several top significant clusters.

It was with 60 Vbeta and 13 Jbeta primers that the PCR ran. Clones were read by immunoSEQ multiplex PCR, and TCRdb kept only the in-frame ones, dropping some. This repertoire includes 100,000 to 150,000 clones. In nominal health when sampled, donors likely had unrecorded immune exposures nonetheless. Sequenced material: PBMCs. This chain uses TRBV11-3 with TRBJ2-7; D perhaps matches TRBD2 (7 bases). This receptor was obtained from a man aged 35 to 55 in good health and CMV-seronegative. The CDR3 is CASSPSGGPYEQYF. In DNA form, the CDR3 reads TGTGCCAGCAGCCCCTCGGGGGGCCCCTACGAGCAGTACTTC.